This passage covers 29 T cell receptor beta chains from one sample sequenced in a study of blood T cell repertoires in COVID-19 (dated by TCRdb to about 2020). Library preparation used the immunoSEQ multiplex PCR assay. As stored in TCRdb, this immuneACCESS dataset retains in-frame rearrangements with V and J assigned. A fraction of the clones does not appear; measured against another copy, unresolved V genes explain less than half of the discrepancy, and the remainder lacks a known reason. The sample includes 70,000 to 80,000 clones, with around 91% observed a single time. Approximately 5% of the sample lies in the top ten. Sequenced: peripheral blood. Receptors were obtained from a human donor in a cohort sampled during active COVID-19.

The V call is TRBV5-1, the J call TRBJ1-1; 11 bases are a match to TRBD1. J gave up 6 bases and V 3 bases, and 4 bases lay outside the gene matches. Germline V gene lookup returns CDR1 SGHRS and CDR2 YFSETQ. The CDR3 runs to 14 residues. The CDR3 loop is CASSWGQGDSEAFF. The CDR3 DNA follows: TGCGCCAGCAGCTGGGGACAGGGGGACTCTGAAGCTTTCTTT.

This rearrangement joins TRBV7-8 to TRBJ2-1, with 10 bases identical to TRBD2. The CDR3 runs to 18 residues. J was trimmed by 2 bases and V by 5 bases; bases with no gene match: 12. Germline V gives CDR1 SGHVS, CDR2 FQNEAQ. The CDR3 loop is CASSARTSGRPAYNEQFF. For the CDR3, the DNA is TGTGCCAGCAGCGCAAGGACTAGCGGACGACCCGCCTACAATGAGCAGTTCTTC. Variable domain in full (rest from reference TRBV7-8 and TRBJ2-1): GAGVSQSPRYKVAKRGQDVALRCDPISGHVSLFWYQQALGQGPEFLTYFQNEAQLDKSGLPSDRFFAERPEGSVSTLKIQRTQQEDSAVYLCASSARTSGRPAYNEQFFGPGTRLTVL.

This rearrangement joins TRBV7-2 to TRBJ1-1; 7 nucleotides line up with TRBD1. V lost 3 bases, J lost 1 base, and 8 bases stayed unmatched. CDR1 SGHTA and CDR2 FQGNSA come from the germline V gene. The CDR3 sequence is 16 residues long. The CDR3 loop reads CASSFRGDRPNTEAFF. The CDR3 bases are TGTGCCAGCAGCTTTCGAGGGGACAGACCGAACACTGAAGCTTTCTTT.

The chain recombines TRBV5-1 with TRBJ2-3; D might be TRBD1 (6 bases). The CDR3 sequence is 14 residues long. Germline V gene lookup returns CDR1 SGHRS and CDR2 YFSETQ. V lost 2 bases and J 5 bases, leaving 12 bases between the germline ends. CDR3 sequence reads: CASSFWTVLDTQYF. CDR3 sequence (DNA): TGCGCCAGCAGCTTTTGGACAGTTTTAGATACGCAGTATTTT.

The chain employs TRBV20-1 and TRBJ2-7, with 7 bases lining up with TRBD2. This CDR3 has 17 amino acids. CDR1 DFQATT and CDR2 SNEGSKA come from the germline V gene (reference sequence). The V and J ends lost 3 bases and 0 bases, in that order; junction bases with no gene match: 14. The CDR3 here is CSASNIVAGKSSYEQYF. CDR3 nucleotides: TGCAGTGCTAGTAACATTGTAGCGGGTAAGAGCTCCTACGAGCAGTACTTC.

The rearrangement links TRBV6-6 to TRBJ2-2, with 7 bases lining up with TRBD1. Trimming took 8 bases from V and 1 from J; bases not matched to a gene: 4. CDR1 and CDR2 from the germline V gene are MNHNY and SVGAGI (reference sequence). The CDR3 runs to 14 residues. In nucleotides, the CDR3 is TGTGCCAGCCGACAGGGCCAGAACACCGGGGAGCTGTTTTTT. It codes for CASRQGQNTGELFF.

V usage is TRBV30 and J usage is TRBJ1-2, with unresolved D. The V and J ends lost 1 base and 0 bases respectively, with 6 bases between them. From germline, CDR1 is GTSNPN and CDR2 SVGIG (reference sequence). This CDR3 has 13 amino acids. The CDR3 nucleotides are TGTGCCTGGAGTGGGCATCCTAACTATGGCTACACCTTC. It specifies CAWSGHPNYGYTF.

The J gene is TRBJ1-1, the V gene TRBV11-2; D remains unclear. Germline loops: CDR1 SGHAT, CDR2 FQNNGV. The V and J ends lost 4 bases and 5 bases respectively, with 11 bases between them. The CDR3 sequence is 13 residues long. CDR3 sequence (DNA): TGTGCCAGCAGCTCCCCACGGACTACTGAAGCTTTCTTT. As protein: CASSSPRTTEAFF.

V and J are TRBV4-2 and TRBJ2-2, with D tentatively TRBD2 (7 bases). Germline V CDR1 and CDR2: LGHNA, YNFKEQ. V lost 3 bases, J lost 8 bases, and 22 bases lay in between. The CDR3 runs to 17 residues. This chain's CDR3 is CASSHPLGGGQQGELFF. The CDR3 DNA reads as TGTGCCAGCAGCCACCCCCTGGGCGGGGGCCAACAAGGGGAGCTGTTTTTT.

The chain carries TRBV11-2 and TRBJ1-2; unclear D gene. The CDR3 is 12 residues long. Germline V gene sequence: CDR1 SGHAT, CDR2 FQNNGV. Trimming removed 4 bases at V and 3 bases at J, with 6 bases between. CDR3 bases: TGTGCCAGCAGCTCTCAGGACTATGGCTACACCTTC. Protein sequence: CASSSQDYGYTF.

The chain recombines TRBV30 with TRBJ1-2; D is unclear. Looked up from germline, CDR1 is GTSNPN and CDR2 is SVGIG (reference sequence). CDR3 size: 12 residues. V was pared by 8 bases and J by 3 bases, with 13 bases between. The chain's CDR3 is CAGGEVDYGYTF. CDR3 DNA sequence: TGTGCCGGAGGTGAGGTGGACTATGGCTACACCTTC.

V usage is TRBV3-1 (or the pseudogene TRBV3-2) and J usage is TRBJ1-5, with D possibly matching TRBD1 (5 bases). The CDR3 length is 15 residues. V was pared by 1 base and J by 3 bases, with 10 bases between. The germline V gene encodes CDR1 LGHDT and CDR2 YNNKEL (reference sequence). The CDR3 sequence: CASSQGGGNNQPQHF. DNA of the CDR3: TGTGCCAGCAGCCAAGGGGGGGGGAACAATCAGCCCCAGCATTTT.

CDR3 region: CASTQSGGEFVGYTF. The CDR3 nucleotides read TGTGCCAGCACCCAGTCGGGGGGCGAATTTGTTGGCTACACCTTC. This chain joins TRBV2 and TRBJ1-2; D might be TRBD1 (6 bases). V shed 7 bases and J shed 7 bases, with 22 bases lying between them. This CDR3 is 15 amino acids long. The germline gives CDR1 SNHLY, CDR2 FYNNEI.

The J gene is TRBJ2-1, the V gene TRBV10-3; D gene uncertain. The CDR3 totals 13 residues. Trimming removed 5 bases at V and 6 bases at J, with 11 bases between. Germline CDR1 reads ENHRY; CDR2 reads SYGVKD. CDR3: CAISSVVSNEQFF. DNA for the CDR3: TGTGCCATCAGTTCCGTAGTGAGCAATGAGCAGTTCTTC.

V is TRBV18 and J is TRBJ2-6; no firm D call. The CDR3 loop spans 15 amino acids. V lost 3 bases to trimming and J lost 1 base, with 7 bases between them. Germline lookup yields CDR1 KGHSH and CDR2 LQKENI. CDR3 in DNA: TGTGCCAGCTCACCCCTTGAGTCTGGGGCCAACGTCCTGACTTTC. It encodes CASSPLESGANVLTF.

The chain is built from TRBV7-2 and TRBJ1-2; 9 nucleotides agree with TRBD1. After removal of 2 bases from V and 6 bases from J, the junction contained 16 bases not matched to a gene. The CDR3 is 18 amino acids. CDR1 is SGHTA and CDR2 is FQGNSA in the germline V gene. CDR3 sequence reads: CASSLRRGQTGGTDGYTF. The CDR3 DNA follows: TGTGCCAGCAGCTTACGGAGGGGCCAGACAGGGGGAACGGATGGCTACACCTTC.

The chain uses TRBV6-5 and TRBJ1-6; D is unresolved. The CDR3 runs to 12 residues. Trimming stripped 4 bases from V and 7 bases from J, with 5 bases between. CDR1 and CDR2 (germline): MNHEY, SVGAGI. The CDR3 DNA sequence: TGTGCCAGCAGTTTCCTAAATTCACCCCTCCACTTT. Its translation is CASSFLNSPLHF.

This clone was seen a few times. The chain joins TRBV7-8 to TRBJ2-7, with unresolved D. Germline assignment: CDR1 SGHVS and CDR2 FQNEAQ. This CDR3 spans 13 amino acids. Trimming shortened V by 0 bases and J by 2 bases, and 5 bases separated the two germline ends. CDR3 amino acids: CASSLAGTYEQYF. DNA for the CDR3: TGTGCCAGCAGCTTAGCCGGTACCTACGAGCAGTACTTC.

This clone has just a few counts. The genes are TRBV5-4 and TRBJ1-3; TRBD1 is a possible D gene (6 bases). Germline values: CDR1 SGHNT, CDR2 YYREEE (reference sequence). The CDR3 has 14 residues. V dropped 4 bases and J dropped 0 bases, with 8 bases sitting between them. CDR3 sequence (DNA): TGTGCCAGCAGCATGGACAGCTCTGGAAACACCATATATTTT. Its translation: CASSMDSSGNTIYF. Using reference TRBV5-4 and TRBJ1-3 for the parts outside the CDR3, the full variable domain is ETGVTQSPTHLIKTRGQQVTLRCSSQSGHNTVSWYQQALGQGPQFIFQYYREEENGRGNFPPRFSGLQFPNYSSELNVNALELDDSALYLCASSMDSSGNTIYFGEGSWLTVV.

This chain joins TRBV4-3 and TRBJ2-7; D is unresolved. Trimming stripped 1 base from V and 1 base from J, with 8 bases between. There are 14 residues in the CDR3. Germline V lookup: CDR1 LGHNA, CDR2 YSLEER. The CDR3: CASSQAAGSYEQYF. CDR3 sequence (DNA): TGCGCCAGCAGCCAAGCTGCAGGTTCCTACGAGCAGTACTTC.

This rearrangement joins TRBV6-2 or TRBV6-3 to TRBJ1-2, with a tentative D call TRBD1 (6 bases). This CDR3 is built from 16 residues. The V gene's germline CDR1 is MNHEY and CDR2 SVGEGT. V lost 4 bases to trimming and J lost 1 base, with 16 bases between them. Here the CDR3 DNA reads TGTGCCAGCAGTTCGAGACAGGAGATAAGTAACTATGGCTACACCTTC. As protein: CASSSRQEISNYGYTF.

A few counts support this clone. The chain uses TRBV19 and TRBJ1-2; the D is unclear. The CDR3 has 13 amino acids. Germline V lookup: CDR1 LNHDA, CDR2 SQIVND (reference sequence). V lost 5 bases to trimming and J lost 8 bases, with 15 bases between them. The CDR3 spells CASSPRGGGGYTF. CDR3 coding DNA: TGTGCCAGTAGTCCACGGGGAGGCGGAGGCTACACCTTC.

The CDR3 loop reads CASSQEQGRLYEQYF. CDR3 nucleotides: TGCGCCAGCAGCCAAGAACAGGGAAGACTCTACGAGCAGTACTTC. This chain uses TRBV4-3 with TRBJ2-7; D might be TRBD1 (6 bases). The germline V gene has CDR1 LGHNA and CDR2 YSLEER. The CDR3 is 15 residues long. Trimming removed 0 bases at V and 3 bases at J, with 12 bases between.

The CDR3 loop is CASSLEGGANYGYTF. The CDR3 nucleotides are TGCGCCAGCAGCTTGGAAGGGGGAGCTAACTATGGCTACACCTTC. This chain connects TRBV5-1 to TRBJ1-2; the D gene is possibly TRBD1 (6 bases). Germline CDR1 SGHRS, CDR2 YFSETQ. Trimming stripped 0 bases from V and 0 bases from J, with 9 bases between. The CDR3 covers 15 residues.

In its sample, this clone was seen once. The chain couples TRBV11-2 to TRBJ2-2; TRBD1 agrees at 9 bases. V lost 0 bases and J lost 3; bases outside the gene matches: 2. Germline CDR1 SGHAT, CDR2 FQNNGV. This CDR3 contains 16 residues. CDR3 nucleotide sequence: TGTGCCAGCAGCTTAGATCGGACAGGGGACACCGGGGAGCTGTTTTTT. The encoded protein is CASSLDRTGDTGELFF.

The V and J genes are TRBV4-3 and TRBJ1-2, with 9 positions matching TRBD1. The CDR3 length is 14 residues. The V and J ends lost 1 base and 9 bases, in that order; junction bases with no gene match: 6. Germline CDR1 and CDR2: LGHNA and YSLEER. The CDR3 is CASSQVPGQGSYTF. The CDR3 bases are TGCGCCAGCAGCCAAGTTCCAGGACAGGGGAGCTACACCTTC.

The CDR3 DNA reads as TGCGCCAGCAGCTCGAGGGCTCAGGGGGAGACCCAGTACTTC. Protein sequence: CASSSRAQGETQYF. V gene TRBV5-1 combines with J gene TRBJ2-5, with a possible D match to TRBD1 (6 bases). V lost 3 bases, J lost 5 bases, and 14 bases lay in between. The CDR3 length is 14 residues. Germline assignment: CDR1 SGHRS and CDR2 YFSETQ.

This chain links TRBV19 with TRBJ1-6, with TRBD1 as a possible D gene (5 bases). V lost 11 bases and J 12 bases, leaving 20 bases between the germline ends. In germline, CDR1 is LNHDA, CDR2 SQIVND (reference sequence). The CDR3 sequence is 13 residues long. The DNA of the CDR3 is TGTGCCGCCGGGAGAGGGGACGGTGGACCCCTCCACTTT. Translating gives CAAGRGDGGPLHF. Full variable domain (missing parts from reference TRBV19 and TRBJ1-6): DGGITQSPKYLFRKEGQNVTLSCEQNLNHDAMYWYRQDPGQGLRLIYYSQIVNDFQKGDIAEGYSVSREKKESFPLTVTSAQKNPTAFYLCAAGRGDGGPLHFGNGTRLTVT.

This clone was picked up one time. The chain couples TRBV4-1 to TRBJ2-1; the match to TRBD1 covers 9 bases. After removal of 2 bases from V and 8 bases from J, the junction contained 16 bases not matched to a gene. Germline V gene sequence: CDR1 MGHRA, CDR2 YSYEKL. The CDR3 contains 18 residues. The CDR3 sequence is CASSQTATGTGFFYEQFF. The CDR3 DNA reads as TGCGCCAGCAGCCAAACCGCAACCGGGACAGGGTTTTTCTATGAGCAGTTCTTC.